This T cell receptor (beta chain) stems from a study of blood T cell repertoires in COVID-19 (dated by TCRdb to about 2020). The study in broad terms: The collaborator samples originated in the United States, Italy and Spain and spanned the acute and convalescent phases of COVID-19. The material from the prospective study consisted of cDNA or gDNA derived from T cells, B-cell-depleted T cells, or PBMCs. Subjects who had been exposed to COVID-19, were actively infected with it, or had recovered from it provided the deeply sampled blood TCRbeta repertoires that made up the dataset. A freely available public database, intended as a resource for researchers studying the immune response to SARS-CoV-2, is where the repertoires were released. Samples came from the ongoing ImmuneRACE study (first 160 participants) plus 1,254 subjects from 6 global collaborators. The sample metadata nearly always contained a de-identified subject ID, COVID-19 status, age in years and sex. Where HLA class I and class II types were available, the types were taken from metadata supplied by the sample provider, not from assay-based typing.

TCRbeta CDR3 regions were amplified from genomic DNA using the immunoSEQ Assay, a bias-controlled multiplex PCR. Per the original workflow: The number of nucleated cells in each sample was estimated from the amplification of reference gene primers within the assay. To quantify the absolute abundance of each unique TCRbeta CDR3 rearrangement, sequence reads were collapsed and filtered. Productive Simpson clonality was computed per sample as the square root of Simpson's diversity index over productive rearrangements. TCRdb obtained this table from immuneACCESS and retained in-frame rearrangements with V and J assigned. These tables miss some clones; where compared with another copy, unresolved V genes account for less than half of the shortfall, and the remainder is unexplained. Clonal size and the V and J genes are those of that table, whereas D and trimming came from the DNA. Recorded for this sample are approximately 220,000 clones; approximately 83% of them occurred a single time. The ten top clones hold 3% to 4.5% of the sample.

Participants in the prospective study were enrolled through a virtual design, were aged roughly 18 to 100 years, and lived in about two dozen United States geographic areas. In the prospective study, participants were assigned to cohorts based on the clinical history participants reported in a screening survey and a study questionnaire. In the prospective study, mobile phlebotomists collected whole blood, serum and a nasopharyngeal or oropharyngeal swab from each participant. Participants in the prospective study had the option to provide additional blood draws and questionnaires over a 2-month period. Blood samples from the prospective study were shipped frozen or at room temperature prior to DNA extraction. With respect to this clone: Its antigen target is currently unknown. Per-base quality was not reported, and no clone a single base away is much larger than it.

Looking up the germline V gene (reference sequence) yields CDR1 MNHEY and CDR2 SMNVEV. The junction shows trimming of 6 bases on V and 6 bases on J, and the gene matches do not reach 4 bases of it. The CDR3 measures 14 amino acids from cysteine to phenylalanine. Only the CDR3 region is kept as DNA, spanning 42 bases read in frame from base 1. Broader findings and caveats from the paper: The amount of clinical and demographic metadata varied by source and participant and was provided uncurated.

Specimen: PBMCs or T cells enriched from blood (not recorded which). The V gene is TRBV27 and the J gene is TRBJ2-1; TRBD1 matches 11 bases in the middle. This sequence was found in a woman aged 35 to 49 with acute COVID-19. CDR3 reads: CASSRDRGVNEQFF. The DNA is TGTGCCAGCAGCCGGGACAGGGGGGTCAATGAGCAGTTCTTC.